These 29 T cell receptor beta chains were sequenced from one sample in a study of T-cell reconstitution after alpha-beta-depleted transplantation in children. Preparing the TCRbeta library involved the use of unique molecular identifiers. TCRdb re-derived calls from the PCR reads in MiXCR, one entry per CDR3 protein. This table has hundreds of thousands of distinct CDR3 sequences, over 25% appearing once. Specimen: PBMCs from the stem cell graft donor, collected from the stem cell graft. These receptors were taken from a human donor who donated a stem cell graft to a child with aplastic anemia.

This clonotype was seen a handful of times. The rearrangement joins TRBV12-3 or TRBV12-4 to TRBJ1-2; maybe TRBD1 (6 bases). V shed 6 bases and J shed 4 bases, with 18 bases lying between them. The CDR3 is made up of 15 amino acids. CDR3: CASRRGQQGSYGYTF. CDR3 in DNA: TGTGCCAGCAGGAGAGGACAGCAAGGCAGCTATGGCTACACCTTC.

This chain connects TRBV13 to TRBJ2-1; no reliable D call. V was shortened by 0 bases and J by 15 bases, with 9 bases between the two germline ends. The CDR3 is made up of 11 amino acids. Per the germline V gene, CDR1 is PRHDT and CDR2 is FYEKMQ (reference sequence). CDR3 in amino acids: CASSLGERAFF. The CDR3, as DNA: TGTGCCAGCAGCTTAGGGGAGCGTGCGTTCTTC.

This chain uses TRBV7-3 with TRBJ2-1, with 8 bases fitting TRBD2. The trim removed 5 bases at V and 4 bases at J, leaving 7 bases unmatched. The CDR3 is 15 residues long. In germline, CDR1 is SGHTA, CDR2 FQGTGA. CDR3 nucleotides: TGTGCCAGCAGCCCCGGTAGCGGGACTTACAATGAGCAGTTCTTC. Translating gives CASSPGSGTYNEQFF. The full variable domain, completed using reference TRBV7-3 and TRBJ2-1, is GAGVSQTPSNKVTEKGKYVELRCDPISGHTALYWYRQSLGQGPEFLIYFQGTGAADDSGLPNDRFFAVRPEGSVSTLKIQRTERGDSAVYLCASSPGSGTYNEQFFGPGTRLTVL.

The chain is built from TRBV6-1 and TRBJ2-1; perhaps TRBD1 as D (5 bases). Germline V CDR1 and CDR2: MNHNS, SASEGT. V was cut by 4 bases and J by 2 bases, with 15 bases left in between. CDR3 length: 16 residues. CDR3: CASSATQGGTYNEQFF. CDR3 sequence (DNA): TGTGCCAGCAGTGCTACTCAGGGTGGGACCTACAATGAGCAGTTCTTC.

The chain links TRBV6-1 to TRBJ2-1; 7 bases agree with TRBD2. Trimming cost V 7 bases and J 0 bases; bases outside gene matches: 6. Germline CDR1 reads MNHNS; CDR2 reads SASEGT. The CDR3 runs to 15 residues. The chain's CDR3 is CASNAGGSSYNEQFF. DNA for the CDR3: TGTGCCAGCAATGCAGGCGGGAGCTCCTACAATGAGCAGTTCTTC.

V usage is TRBV5-6 and J usage is TRBJ1-1, with 8 bases that match TRBD1. V gave up 3 bases and J gave up 3 bases; unmatched junction bases: 10. The germline CDR1 and CDR2 sequences are SGHDT and YYEEEE. The CDR3 loop spans 16 amino acids. The CDR3 region has the DNA TGTGCCAGCAGCTATCTAGGACAGGGAAGACACACTGAAGCTTTCTTT. It encodes CASSYLGQGRHTEAFF.

This clonotype has just a few counts. The rearrangement links TRBV18 to TRBJ2-1; the match to TRBD1 covers 12 bases. Germline V gene data show CDR1 as KGHSH and CDR2 as LQKENI. The CDR3 spans 15 residues. V was clipped by 2 bases and J by 8 bases; unmatched bases: 4. CDR3 DNA sequence: TGTGCCAGCTCACCAGGGACAGGGGGCGGCGATGAGCAGTTCTTC. Amino acid sequence: CASSPGTGGGDEQFF.

This clonotype was counted at least ten times. The chain recombines TRBV3-1 with TRBJ2-1, with 13 nucleotides matching TRBD2. V dropped 4 bases and J dropped 7; count of bases not matched to a gene: 7. This CDR3 region has 16 residues. Germline CDR1 reads LGHDT; CDR2 reads YNNKEL (reference sequence). CDR3 loop: CASSRTSGRALNEQFF. DNA of the CDR3: TGTGCCAGCAGCCGCACTAGCGGGAGGGCCTTAAATGAGCAGTTCTTC.

This clonotype was observed at least ten times. The genes are TRBV7-2 and TRBJ2-3; D is uncertain. Looked up from germline, CDR1 is SGHTA and CDR2 is FQGNSA. The V end was cut by 3 bases, the J end by 5 bases, with 3 bases between. This CDR3 spans 11 amino acids. In DNA form, the CDR3 reads TGTGCCAGCAGCTTGAAAGATACGCAGTATTTT. It encodes CASSLKDTQYF.

The V gene is TRBV20-1, the J gene TRBJ1-5; the D gene is possibly TRBD1 (6 bases). CDR1 is DFQATT and CDR2 is SNEGSKA in the germline V gene (reference sequence). Trimming stripped 3 bases from V and 7 bases from J, with 19 bases between. The CDR3 is 15 amino acids. The CDR3 DNA is TGCAGTGCTAGTGGCTCCCTCCAGGGGCCACAGCCCCAGCATTTT. Translated: CSASGSLQGPQPQHF.

The V call is TRBV4-3, the J call TRBJ2-5; the D is unclear. CDR3 length: 15 residues. CDR1 is LGHNA, CDR2 YSLEER, per germline. V was clipped by 0 bases and J by 5 bases, with 13 bases between them. CDR3: CASSQDFLLVETQYF. The CDR3 DNA is TGCGCCAGCAGCCAAGATTTTCTTCTCGTGGAGACCCAGTACTTC.

The chain joins TRBV6-2 or TRBV6-3 to TRBJ2-7; 9 bases match TRBD2. With 6 bases clipped from V and 7 bases from J, the junction kept 7 bases outside the gene matches. Germline loops: CDR1 MNHEY, CDR2 SVGEGT. This CDR3 is built from 13 residues. CDR3 DNA: TGTGCCAGCAGGGGTAGCGGGAGTCAAGAGCAGTACGTC. It yields the protein CASRGSGSQEQYV.

In this sample, this clonotype turned up a few times. The chain recombines TRBV24-1 with TRBJ2-1, with D unresolved. The CDR3 contains 11 residues. V was cut by 5 bases and J by 8 bases, with 6 bases left in between. The germline V gene encodes CDR1 KGHDR and CDR2 SFDVKD. CDR3 nucleotides: TGTGCCACCAGTGCAACGGATGAGCAGTTCTTC. Translated: CATSATDEQFF.

V gene TRBV12-3 or TRBV12-4 combines with J gene TRBJ1-3; D is ambiguous. The CDR3 loop spans 15 amino acids. The V and J ends lost 4 bases and 0 bases respectively, with 10 bases between them. CDR3 bases: TGTGCCAGCAGTTCGGGCCATACCTCTGGAAACACCATATATTTT. Translating gives CASSSGHTSGNTIYF.

The chain is built from TRBV29-1 and TRBJ2-7; D perhaps matches TRBD2 (6 bases). This CDR3 contains 13 residues. V lost 2 bases and J 4 bases, leaving 12 bases between the germline ends. CDR1 SQVTM and CDR2 ANQGSEA come from the germline V gene. The CDR3 reads CSVESGQAYEQYF. CDR3 sequence (DNA): TGCAGCGTTGAAAGCGGGCAGGCATACGAGCAGTACTTC.

This clonotype was observed a few times. The chain couples TRBV10-1 to TRBJ2-5; 10 nucleotides align to TRBD1. Trimming at V came to 5 bases and at J to 2 bases, leaving 11 bases not matched to a gene. CDR3 length: 17 residues. Looked up from germline, CDR1 is WNHNN and CDR2 is SYGVQD (reference sequence). The CDR3 nucleotides are TGCGCCAGCAGTCCAACGGCGGGGACAGGGGTTCAAGAGACCCAGTACTTC. This gives the protein CASSPTAGTGVQETQYF.

The chain employs TRBV4-2 and TRBJ2-1, with 8 bases fitting TRBD2. CDR1 is LGHNA, CDR2 YNFKEQ, per germline. This CDR3 contains 15 residues. V was pared by 1 base and J by 6 bases, with 5 bases of the junction left unmatched. The CDR3 protein is CASSQAGGRANEQFF. Written as DNA, the CDR3 is TGTGCCAGCAGCCAAGCGGGAGGGAGGGCCAATGAGCAGTTCTTC.

This clonotype was seen a few times. The V and J genes are TRBV9 and TRBJ1-5; TRBD1 is a possible D gene (5 bases). Trimming removed 1 base at V and 5 bases at J, with 13 bases between. From germline, CDR1 is SGDLS and CDR2 YYNGEE. The CDR3 extends over 15 amino acids. The CDR3, as DNA: TGTGCCAGCAGCGTACGGGGGGACCATGATCAGCCCCAGCATTTT. The encoded protein is CASSVRGDHDQPQHF.

The chain combines TRBV20-1 with TRBJ2-1, with D perhaps TRBD2 (5 bases). With 0 bases removed from V and 6 bases from J, the gap between germline ends came to 18 bases. This CDR3 contains 16 residues. Germline values: CDR1 DFQATT, CDR2 SNEGSKA (reference sequence). CDR3 bases: TGCAGTGCTAGAGATAATCTGCGGGTATTACTCAATGAGCAGTTCTTC. Translating gives CSARDNLRVLLNEQFF.

The gene calls are TRBV29-1 and TRBJ2-5, with no clear D. The germline V gene has CDR1 SQVTM and CDR2 ANQGSEA. CDR3 size: 11 residues. V was shortened by 3 bases and J by 5 bases, with 7 bases between the two germline ends. The CDR3 loop is CSVDALETQYF. The CDR3 coding sequence is TGCAGCGTTGATGCATTGGAGACCCAGTACTTC.

V and J are TRBV5-1 and TRBJ2-7, with 7 bases that match TRBD1. With 3 bases clipped from V and 8 bases from J, the junction kept 17 bases outside the gene matches. CDR3 length: 16 residues. Looked up from germline, CDR1 is SGHRS and CDR2 is YFSETQ. Written as DNA, the CDR3 is TGCGCCAGCAGCTCGCCGGTACAGGGGTGTGAGGGAAAGCAGTACGTC. Its protein product is CASSSPVQGCEGKQYV.

This sequence joins TRBV6-1 and TRBJ1-1, with a weak D call TRBD1 (5 bases). V was pared by 6 bases and J by 2 bases, with 13 bases between. The V gene's germline CDR1 is MNHNS and CDR2 SASEGT. This CDR3 spans 14 amino acids. CDR3 residues: CASRLGGRNTEAFF. DNA for the CDR3: TGTGCCAGCAGATTGGGGGGGAGAAACACTGAAGCTTTCTTT.

This clonotype has just a few counts. V is TRBV18 and J is TRBJ1-5; D not resolved. Germline-derived CDR1 and CDR2 are KGHSH and LQKENI. This CDR3 is built from 14 residues. V gave up 0 bases and J gave up 3 bases, with 6 bases separating them. The CDR3 nucleotides read TGTGCCAGCTCACCACCTGGGCCCAATCAGCCCCAGCATTTT. Amino acids: CASSPPGPNQPQHF. The full variable domain, completed using reference TRBV18 and TRBJ1-5, is NAGVMQNPRHLVRRRGQEARLRCSPMKGHSHVYWYRQLPEEGLKFMVYLQKENIIDESGMPKERFSAEFPKEGPSILRIQQVVRGDSAAYFCASSPPGPNQPQHFGDGTRLSIL.

The table lists this clonotype with a few counts. The chain carries TRBV25-1 and TRBJ2-1; 7 bases fit TRBD2. The CDR3 consists of 14 residues. Per germline, CDR1 MGHDK and CDR2 SYGVNS. V gave up 8 bases and J gave up 2 bases; unmatched junction bases: 6. As DNA, the CDR3 is TGTGCCAGCCGAAGCGGGGCGACCTACAATGAGCAGTTCTTC. Translating it yields CASRSGATYNEQFF. Drawing the rest from reference TRBV25-1 and TRBJ2-1, the complete variable domain is EADIYQTPRYLVIGTGKKITLECSQTMGHDKMYWYQQDPGMELHLIHYSYGVNSTEKGDLSSESTVSRIRTEHFPLTLESARPSHTSQYLCASRSGATYNEQFFGPGTRLTVL.

This clonotype came up a few times. This sequence joins TRBV7-8 and TRBJ2-7; 7 nucleotides line up with TRBD2. The CDR3 consists of 14 residues. Germline V gene sequence: CDR1 SGHVS, CDR2 FQNEAQ. Trimming took 5 bases from V and 2 from J; bases not matched to a gene: 6. The DNA of the CDR3 is TGTGCCAGCAGCGTTGTGGGGGGGGCCTACGAGCAGTACGTC. Protein: CASSVVGGAYEQYV.

This clonotype was seen more than once but under ten times. V usage is TRBV9 and J usage is TRBJ2-1; 10 bases fit TRBD2. The CDR3 has 16 residues. The germline gives CDR1 SGDLS, CDR2 YYNGEE. V lost 2 bases, J lost 7 bases, and 9 bases stayed unmatched. DNA for the CDR3: TGTGCCAGCAGCGTGTCGATAGCGGGAGGCCCGAATGAGCAGTTCTTC. As protein: CASSVSIAGGPNEQFF.

This clonotype was detected only a few times. The CDR3 DNA follows: TGCGCCAGCAGCTTAGACCCCGATCCCTACAATGAGCAGTTCTTC. Amino acids: CASSLDPDPYNEQFF. This sequence joins TRBV5-1 and TRBJ2-1; D unresolved. V was cut by 2 bases and J by 2 bases, with 11 bases left in between. The germline gives CDR1 SGHRS, CDR2 YFSETQ. The CDR3 is 15 residues long.

The sample holds a few counts of this clonotype. V usage is TRBV27 and J usage is TRBJ2-5; 7 nucleotides line up with TRBD1. The germline CDR1 and CDR2 sequences are MNHEY and SMNVEV (reference sequence). The V and J ends lost 2 bases and 5 bases, in that order; junction bases with no gene match: 11. This CDR3 spans 16 amino acids. The CDR3 DNA follows: TGTGCCAGCAGTTTAGTGGGCAGGGGGATATCGGAGACCCAGTACTTC. Amino acid sequence: CASSLVGRGISETQYF.

There are a few counts of this clonotype. The gene calls are TRBV15 and TRBJ1-5; TRBD1 might be the D (5 bases). From germline, CDR1 is LNHNV and CDR2 YYDKDF (reference sequence). The CDR3 sequence is 15 residues long. The V and J ends lost 0 bases and 2 bases respectively, with 8 bases between them. The CDR3: CATSRDPGRNQPQHF. The CDR3 DNA follows: TGTGCCACCAGCAGAGATCCAGGGCGCAATCAGCCCCAGCATTTT.